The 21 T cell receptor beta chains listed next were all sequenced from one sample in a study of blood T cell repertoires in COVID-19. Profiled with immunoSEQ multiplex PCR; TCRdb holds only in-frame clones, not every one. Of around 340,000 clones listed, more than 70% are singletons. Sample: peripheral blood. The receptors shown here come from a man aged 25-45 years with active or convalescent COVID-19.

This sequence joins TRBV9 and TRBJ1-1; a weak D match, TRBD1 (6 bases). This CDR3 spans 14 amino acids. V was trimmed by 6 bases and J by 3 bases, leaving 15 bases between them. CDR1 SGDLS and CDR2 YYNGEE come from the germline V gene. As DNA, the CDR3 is TGTGCCAGCACCCGGGACAATTGGGACACTGAAGCTTTCTTT. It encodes CASTRDNWDTEAFF.

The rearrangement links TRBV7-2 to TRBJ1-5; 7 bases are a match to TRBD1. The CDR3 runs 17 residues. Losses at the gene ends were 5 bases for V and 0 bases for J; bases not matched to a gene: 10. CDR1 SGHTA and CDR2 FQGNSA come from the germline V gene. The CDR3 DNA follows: TGTGCCAGCAGCCCCCGGACAGGCTGGGATAGCAATCAGCCCCAGCATTTT. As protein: CASSPRTGWDSNQPQHF.

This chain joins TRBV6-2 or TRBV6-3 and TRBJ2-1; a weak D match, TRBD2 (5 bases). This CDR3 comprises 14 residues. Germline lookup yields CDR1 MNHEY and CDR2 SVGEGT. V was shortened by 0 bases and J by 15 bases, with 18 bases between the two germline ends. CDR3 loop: CASSYSIGLRRMFF. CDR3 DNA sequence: TGTGCCAGCAGTTACTCGATTGGACTGCGGAGGATGTTCTTC.

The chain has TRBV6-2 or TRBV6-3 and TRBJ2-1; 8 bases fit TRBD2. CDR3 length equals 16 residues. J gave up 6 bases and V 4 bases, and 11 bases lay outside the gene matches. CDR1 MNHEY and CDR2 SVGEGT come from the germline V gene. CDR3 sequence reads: CASSSLAGTQSNEQFF. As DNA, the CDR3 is TGTGCCAGCAGTTCTTTAGCGGGAACCCAATCCAATGAGCAGTTCTTC.

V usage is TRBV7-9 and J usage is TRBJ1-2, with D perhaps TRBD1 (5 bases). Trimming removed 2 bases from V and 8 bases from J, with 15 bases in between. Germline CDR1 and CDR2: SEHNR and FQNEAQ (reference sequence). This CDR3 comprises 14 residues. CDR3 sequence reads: CASSLSRVHGGYTF. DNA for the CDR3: TGTGCCAGCAGCTTATCCAGGGTGCATGGGGGCTACACCTTC.

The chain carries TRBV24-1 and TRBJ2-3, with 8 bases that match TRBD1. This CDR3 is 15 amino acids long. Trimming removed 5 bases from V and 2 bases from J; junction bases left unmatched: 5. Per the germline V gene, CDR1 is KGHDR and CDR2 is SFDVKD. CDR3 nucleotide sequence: TGTGCCACCAGTGGATGGGGACAGGTCACAGATACGCAGTATTTT. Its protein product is CATSGWGQVTDTQYF.

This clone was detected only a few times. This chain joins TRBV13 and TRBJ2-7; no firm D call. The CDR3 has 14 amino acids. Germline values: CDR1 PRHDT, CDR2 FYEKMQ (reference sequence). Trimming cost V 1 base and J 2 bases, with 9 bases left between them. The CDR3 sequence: CASSLARRTYEQYF. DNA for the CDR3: TGTGCCAGCAGCTTAGCTCGGCGGACCTACGAGCAGTACTTC.

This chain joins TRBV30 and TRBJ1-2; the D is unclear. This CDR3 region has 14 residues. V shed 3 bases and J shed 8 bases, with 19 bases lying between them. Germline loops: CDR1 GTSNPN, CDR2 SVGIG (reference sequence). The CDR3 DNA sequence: TGTGCCTGGAGCCTCACCAGAGGAGTTGGAGGCTACACCTTC. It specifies CAWSLTRGVGGYTF.

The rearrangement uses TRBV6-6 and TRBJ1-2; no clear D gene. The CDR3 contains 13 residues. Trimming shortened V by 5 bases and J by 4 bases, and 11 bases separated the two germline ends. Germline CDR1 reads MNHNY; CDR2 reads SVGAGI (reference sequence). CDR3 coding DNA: TGTGCCAGCAGTCCGATCGAGAGCTATGGCTACACCTTC. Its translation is CASSPIESYGYTF.

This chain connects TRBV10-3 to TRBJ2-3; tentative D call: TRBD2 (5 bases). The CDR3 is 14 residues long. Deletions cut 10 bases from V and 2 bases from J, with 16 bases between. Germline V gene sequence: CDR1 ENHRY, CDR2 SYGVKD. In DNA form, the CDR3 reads TGTGCCACCGGGATGGGATCCTACACAGATACGCAGTATTTT. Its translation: CATGMGSYTDTQYF.

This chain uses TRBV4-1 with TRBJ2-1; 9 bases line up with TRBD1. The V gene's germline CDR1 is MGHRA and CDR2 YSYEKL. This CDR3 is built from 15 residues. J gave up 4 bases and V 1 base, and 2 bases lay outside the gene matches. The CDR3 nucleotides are TGCGCCAGCAGCCAAGGGACAGGGGTTTACAATGAGCAGTTCTTC. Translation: CASSQGTGVYNEQFF.

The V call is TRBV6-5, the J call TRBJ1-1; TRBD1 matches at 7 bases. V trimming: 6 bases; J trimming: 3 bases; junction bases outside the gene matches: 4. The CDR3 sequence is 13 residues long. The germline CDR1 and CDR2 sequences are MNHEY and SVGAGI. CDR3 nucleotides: TGTGCCAGCAGACAGGGGAGGTACACTGAAGCTTTCTTT. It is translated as CASRQGRYTEAFF.

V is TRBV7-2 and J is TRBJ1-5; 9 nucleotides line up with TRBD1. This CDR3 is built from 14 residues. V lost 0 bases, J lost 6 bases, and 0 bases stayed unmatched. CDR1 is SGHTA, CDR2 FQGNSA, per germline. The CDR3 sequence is CASSLADRGQPQHF. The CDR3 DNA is TGTGCCAGCAGCTTAGCGGACAGGGGTCAGCCCCAGCATTTT.

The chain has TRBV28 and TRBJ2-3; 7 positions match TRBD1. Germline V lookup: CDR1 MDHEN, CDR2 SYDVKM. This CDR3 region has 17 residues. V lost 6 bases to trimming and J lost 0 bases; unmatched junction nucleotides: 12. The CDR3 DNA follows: TGTGCCAGCAGCTCACTCCCCGGGACAGCTAGCACAGATACGCAGTATTTT. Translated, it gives CASSSLPGTASTDTQYF.

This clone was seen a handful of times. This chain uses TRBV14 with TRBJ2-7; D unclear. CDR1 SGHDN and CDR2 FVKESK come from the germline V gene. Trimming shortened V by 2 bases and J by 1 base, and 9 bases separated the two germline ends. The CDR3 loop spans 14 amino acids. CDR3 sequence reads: CASSQLGWSYEQYF. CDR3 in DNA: TGTGCCAGCAGCCAATTGGGCTGGTCCTACGAGCAGTACTTC.

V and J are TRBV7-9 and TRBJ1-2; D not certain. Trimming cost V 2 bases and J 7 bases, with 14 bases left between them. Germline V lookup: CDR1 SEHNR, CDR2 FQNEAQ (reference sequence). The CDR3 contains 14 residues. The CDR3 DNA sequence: TGTGCCAGCAGCTTAAGTGGGCAGAGCAGTGGCTACACCTTC. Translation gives CASSLSGQSSGYTF.

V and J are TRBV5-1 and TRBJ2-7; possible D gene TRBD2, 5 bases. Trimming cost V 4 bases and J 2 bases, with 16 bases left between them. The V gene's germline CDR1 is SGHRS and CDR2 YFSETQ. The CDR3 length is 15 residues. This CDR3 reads CASSPLGAETYEQYF. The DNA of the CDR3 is TGCGCCAGCAGCCCGCTCGGAGCGGAGACCTACGAGCAGTACTTC.

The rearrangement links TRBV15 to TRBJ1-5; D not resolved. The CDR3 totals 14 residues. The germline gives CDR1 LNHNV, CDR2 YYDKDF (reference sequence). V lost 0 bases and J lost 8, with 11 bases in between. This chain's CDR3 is CATSRDLVEKPQHF. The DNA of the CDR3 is TGTGCCACCAGCAGAGATTTGGTGGAGAAGCCCCAGCATTTT. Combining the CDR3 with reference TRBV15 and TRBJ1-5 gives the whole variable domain DAMVIQNPRYQVTQFGKPVTLSCSQTLNHNVMYWYQQKSSQAPKLLFHYYDKDFNNEADTPDNFQSRRPNTSFCFLDIRSPGLGDTAMYLCATSRDLVEKPQHFGDGTRLSIL.

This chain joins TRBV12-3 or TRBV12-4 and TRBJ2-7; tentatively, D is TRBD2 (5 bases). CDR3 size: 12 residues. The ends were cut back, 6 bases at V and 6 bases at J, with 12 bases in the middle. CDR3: CASRPSGGEQYF. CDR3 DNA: TGTGCCAGCAGGCCCTCCGGAGGCGAGCAGTACTTC.

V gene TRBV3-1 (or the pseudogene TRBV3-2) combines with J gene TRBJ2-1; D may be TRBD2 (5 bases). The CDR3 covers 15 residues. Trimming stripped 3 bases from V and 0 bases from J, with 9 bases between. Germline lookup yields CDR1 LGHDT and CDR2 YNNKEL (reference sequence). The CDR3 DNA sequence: TGTGCCAGCAGCCAGGAGGTTAGCTCCTACAATGAGCAGTTCTTC. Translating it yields CASSQEVSSYNEQFF.

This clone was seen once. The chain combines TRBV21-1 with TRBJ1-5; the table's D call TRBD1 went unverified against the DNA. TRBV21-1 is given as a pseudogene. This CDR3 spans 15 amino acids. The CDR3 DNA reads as TGCCCCCGTAACCCGGGACAGGGGGTCAATCAGCCCCAGCATTTT. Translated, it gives CPRNPGQGVNQPQHF.